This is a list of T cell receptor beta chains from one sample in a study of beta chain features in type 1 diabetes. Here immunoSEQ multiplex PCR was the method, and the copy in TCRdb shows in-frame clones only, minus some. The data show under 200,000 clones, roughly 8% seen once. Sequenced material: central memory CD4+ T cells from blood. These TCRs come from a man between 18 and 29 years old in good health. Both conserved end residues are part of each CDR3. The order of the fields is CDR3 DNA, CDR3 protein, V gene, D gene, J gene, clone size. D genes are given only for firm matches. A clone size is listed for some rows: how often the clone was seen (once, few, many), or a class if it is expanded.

TGTGCCAGCAGCCTAGAACTCACGGACACTGAAGCTTTCTTT | CASSLELTDTEAFF | TRBV11-2 | NA | TRBJ1-1 | few
TGCGCCAGCAGCTTGGAGGCAGGGCCCTACAATGAGCAGTTCTTC | CASSLEAGPYNEQFF | TRBV5-1 | NA | TRBJ2-1 | NA
TGTGCCAGCAGCCTCGGACAGGGGGCGGGCGAGACCCAGTACTTC | CASSLGQGAGETQYF | TRBV5-4 | TRBD1 | TRBJ2-5 | NA
TGTGCCAGTAGTACCTCGGACAGGGCCTATAGCAATCAGCCCCAGCATTTT | CASSTSDRAYSNQPQHF | TRBV19 | TRBD1 | TRBJ1-5 | few
TGTGCCAGCCGTACTAGCGGGGGCGAGCAGTTCTTC | CASRTSGGEQFF | TRBV6-5 | TRBD2 | TRBJ2-1 | many
TGTGCCACCAGCAGAGGAACAGGGGAGAATGAAAAACTGTTTTTT | CATSRGTGENEKLFF | TRBV15 | TRBD1 | TRBJ1-4 | NA
TGTGCCATCAGTGAGGGGACTAGCGGACTCACAGATACGCAGTATTTT | CAISEGTSGLTDTQYF | TRBV10-3 | TRBD2 | TRBJ2-3 | NA
TGTGCCAGCAGCACGGGGGGGGAAGCTTTCTTT | CASSTGGEAFF | TRBV5-6 | NA | TRBJ1-1 | NA
TGTGCCAGCAGCTTGGGGACTAGTGTGAACACCGGGGAGCTGTTTTTT | CASSLGTSVNTGELFF | TRBV11-2 | TRBD2 | TRBJ2-2 | NA
TGTGCCAGCAGTGAAAGGACTAGCGGGGGGGCCCAAACTGGCACAGATACGCAGTATTTT | CASSERTSGGAQTGTDTQYF | TRBV27 | TRBD2 | TRBJ2-3 | NA
TGCGCCAGCAGCCAAGGTATCAGTCGAAACTATGGCTACACCTTC | CASSQGISRNYGYTF | TRBV4-1 | NA | TRBJ1-2 | few
TGCGCCAGCAGCTTGGAAGGGACAGACTACAATGAGCAGTTCTTC | CASSLEGTDYNEQFF | TRBV5-1 | TRBD1 | TRBJ2-1 | few
TGTGCCAGCAGCTACAGACCGGGGACCGGGGAGCTGTTTTTT | CASSYRPGTGELFF | TRBV9 | NA | TRBJ2-2 | NA
TGTGCCAGCAGCTTAGAAACTAGCGGGGTCCAAGAGACCCAGTACTTC | CASSLETSGVQETQYF | TRBV7-8 | TRBD2 | TRBJ2-5 | NA
TGCGCCAGCAGCTTAGGACAGGGGAAATCTGGCTACACCTTC | CASSLGQGKSGYTF | TRBV5-1 | TRBD1 | TRBJ1-2 | NA
TGTGCCAGCAGTTACGCAGGAGGCGGTCAGCCCCAGCATTTT | CASSYAGGGQPQHF | TRBV6-6 | NA | TRBJ1-5 | few
TGTGCCTGGAAGTCCAGGGTCTCCCAAAACATTCAGTACTTC | CAWKSRVSQNIQYF | TRBV30 | NA | TRBJ2-4 | many
TGTGCCAGCAGCTTAGTAGCGGGGCCATACCAAGAGACCCAGTACTTC | CASSLVAGPYQETQYF | TRBV7-2 | TRBD2 | TRBJ2-5 | many
TGCGCCAGCAGCTTGGGGGGACAGCCAAATGAAAAACTGTTTTTT | CASSLGGQPNEKLFF | TRBV5-1 | TRBD1 | TRBJ1-4 | NA
TGTGCCAGCAGTTTGTACCGGGACAGGGGGGCGGACGAGCAGTACTTC | CASSLYRDRGADEQYF | TRBV28 | TRBD1 | TRBJ2-7 | many
TGCGCCAGCAGCTTGGGGCAGGGGGCCTATGGCTACACCTTC | CASSLGQGAYGYTF | TRBV5-1 | TRBD1 | TRBJ1-2 | NA
TGTGCCAGCAGTGACCGGGACAGGGGCGGCTACACCTTC | CASSDRDRGGYTF | TRBV6-1 | TRBD1 | TRBJ1-2 | many
TGCAGCGCCACCCGGACAGGGAACACCGGGGAGCTGTTTTTT | CSATRTGNTGELFF | TRBV29-1 | TRBD1 | TRBJ2-2 | NA
TGTGCCTGGAGTGTCGGCCAGGGTGGTAACTTT | CAWSVGQGGNF | TRBV30 | NA | TRBJ1-6 | many
TGCGCCAGCAGCCCCGGACAGGGGAGGGGCTACACCTTC | CASSPGQGRGYTF | TRBV5-1 | TRBD1 | TRBJ1-2 | NA
TGTGCCAGCAGCGTAGCCTCCTACACAGATACGCAGTATTTT | CASSVASYTDTQYF | TRBV9 | NA | TRBJ2-3 | few
TGTGCCAGCAGTTTAGACAGGGTTAGAACCGGGGAGCTGTTTTTT | CASSLDRVRTGELFF | TRBV27 | TRBD1 | TRBJ2-2 | NA
TGTGCCAGCAGGGTAGCGGGGGGGCGGGCAAGTGAGCAGTTCTTC | CASRVAGGRASEQFF | TRBV7-2 | TRBD2 | TRBJ2-1 | NA
TGTGCCAGCAGCTTAGTTCGGGGCTCTGGAAACACCATATATTTT | CASSLVRGSGNTIYF | TRBV11-2 | NA | TRBJ1-3 | NA
TGTGCCAGCAGCCAATCAGCTTTAGCTCACTCTGGAAACACCATATATTTT | CASSQSALAHSGNTIYF | TRBV4-2 | NA | TRBJ1-3 | few
TGTGCCAGTAGTATCTTGGGCCTTGAGCAGTTCTTC | CASSILGLEQFF | TRBV19 | NA | TRBJ2-1 | few
TGTGCCAGCAGCCCGGACAGGGCCAACATGAACACTGAAGCTTTCTTT | CASSPDRANMNTEAFF | TRBV7-2 | TRBD1 | TRBJ1-1 | few
TGTGCCAGCAGCTTACAGGAGAACACTGAAGCTTTCTTT | CASSLQENTEAFF | TRBV11-3 | NA | TRBJ1-1 | NA
TGTGCCAGCAGTTTATTTTCGGCAGGGGGGACTGAAGCTTTCTTT | CASSLFSAGGTEAFF | TRBV28 | TRBD1 | TRBJ1-1 | few
TGTGCCAGCAGCCTCCGCTACGAGCAGTACTTC | CASSLRYEQYF | TRBV7-2 | NA | TRBJ2-7 | few